A single sample gave rise to the 31 T cell receptor beta chains below, sequenced in a study of human CD8 memory T cell subsets. Libraries for TCR beta were constructed using UMI-labeled 5' RACE. TCRdb processed the 5' RACE reads again and assigns one entry to each CDR3 protein, with no DNA. Here the sample table reports about 11,000 distinct CDR3 sequences. Specimen: CD8+ T cells from PBMCs. These receptors were obtained from a human donor in good health.

V gene TRBV7-8 combines with J gene TRBJ2-1. The CDR3 spans 11 residues. Looked up from germline, CDR1 is SGHVS and CDR2 is FQNEAQ. The CDR3 loop is CASSLGTEQFF. Variable domain in full (rest from reference TRBV7-8 and TRBJ2-1): GAGVSQSPRYKVAKRGQDVALRCDPISGHVSLFWYQQALGQGPEFLTYFQNEAQLDKSGLPSDRFFAERPEGSVSTLKIQRTQQEDSAVYLCASSLGTEQFFGPGTRLTVL.

This chain links TRBV20-1 with TRBJ1-6; no DNA is available, so the TRBD1 call from TCRdb remains unchecked. This CDR3 is 17 amino acids long. From germline, CDR1 is DFQATT and CDR2 SNEGSKA (reference sequence). The CDR3 region is CSARGNWDRPYNSPLHF.

This clonotype counts as large by frequency. V is TRBV6-6 and J is TRBJ1-1. CDR3 length: 12 residues. Germline V lookup: CDR1 MNHNY, CDR2 SVGAGI (reference sequence). The CDR3 spells CASSYLNTEAFF.

V usage is TRBV30 and J usage is TRBJ2-5; TCRdb lists TRBD2, though no DNA is available to test this call. Germline lookup yields CDR1 GTSNPN and CDR2 SVGIG (reference sequence). The CDR3 runs to 14 residues. CDR3 sequence: CAWSEGLAEETQYF. The variable domain in full, completed from reference TRBV30 and TRBJ2-5, reads SQTIHQWPATLVQPVGSPLSLECTVEGTSNPNLYWYRQAAGRGLQLLFYSVGIGQISSEVPQNLSASRPQDRQFILSSKKLLLSDSGFYLCAWSEGLAEETQYFGPGTRLLVL.

The chain recombines TRBV24-1 with TRBJ2-1; TCRdb designates TRBD2, a call that cannot be tested without DNA. CDR3 length equals 15 residues. The germline V gene encodes CDR1 KGHDR and CDR2 SFDVKD. CDR3 sequence reads: CATSDTSDWYNEQFF.

The chain employs TRBV5-1 and TRBJ2-7. The CDR3 covers 16 residues. Germline V gene sequence: CDR1 SGHRS, CDR2 YFSETQ. CDR3 sequence: CASSLVSLGESYEQYF.

J is TRBJ2-1 and V is TRBV7-6. The CDR3 is 11 residues long. The germline V gene encodes CDR1 SGHVS and CDR2 FNYEAQ. The CDR3 is CASSSFNEQFF.

The chain has TRBV7-9 and TRBJ2-7; absent DNA, TCRdb's TRBD2 call cannot be checked. The CDR3 is 13 residues long. CDR1 and CDR2 from the germline V gene are SEHNR and FQNEAQ (reference sequence). The CDR3 spells CASSFPGLEEQYF.

This chain connects TRBV4-1 to TRBJ2-7; TCRdb designates TRBD2, a call that cannot be tested without DNA. The CDR3 covers 14 residues. Germline assignment: CDR1 MGHRA and CDR2 YSYEKL. CDR3 in amino acids: CASSLGGGGYEQYF.

The V and J genes are TRBV7-3 and TRBJ2-7; TCRdb picks TRBD1, but there is no DNA to check that call. CDR3 length: 17 amino acids. Germline V CDR1 and CDR2: SGHTA, FQGTGA. CDR3: CASSLTRRGQGYYEQYF.

According to its frequency, this clonotype is medium-sized. The CDR3 here is CASRLSVNAANEQFF. The chain carries TRBV6-2 or TRBV6-3 and TRBJ2-1; as DNA is missing, the TRBD2 call by TCRdb cannot be tested. The germline V gene encodes CDR1 MNHEY and CDR2 SVGEGT. This CDR3 region has 15 residues.

The gene calls are TRBV7-9 and TRBJ1-5. This CDR3 is built from 13 residues. CDR1 is SEHNR, CDR2 FQNEAQ, per germline (reference sequence). The chain's CDR3 is CASSLAGHQPQHF.

The CDR3 reads CASSELADHWNEQFF. The chain combines TRBV25-1 with TRBJ2-1; as DNA is missing, the TRBD2 call by TCRdb cannot be tested. The germline V gene encodes CDR1 MGHDK and CDR2 SYGVNS. There are 15 residues in the CDR3.

The V and J genes are TRBV19 and TRBJ2-7; TCRdb picks TRBD2, but there is no DNA to check that call. CDR1 and CDR2 from the germline V gene are LNHDA and SQIVND (reference sequence). This CDR3 is 18 amino acids long. This CDR3 is CASSIIASGMVGSYEQYF.

This chain links TRBV7-9 with TRBJ2-1; TCRdb designates TRBD2, a call that cannot be tested without DNA. This CDR3 has 16 amino acids. Germline lookup yields CDR1 SEHNR and CDR2 FQNEAQ (reference sequence). The CDR3 protein is CASSSPKEGRVNEQFF.

This chain joins TRBV10-3 and TRBJ2-7. The CDR3 runs to 12 residues. Germline values: CDR1 ENHRY, CDR2 SYGVKD. CDR3 region: CAITGDSYEQYF.

This rearrangement joins TRBV20-1 to TRBJ2-7; there is no DNA to check the TCRdb D call of TRBD1. CDR3 size: 11 residues. Germline lookup yields CDR1 DFQATT and CDR2 SNEGSKA (reference sequence). The CDR3 protein is CSAQTGTEQYF.

Here the CDR3 reads CASSSDRRSREQYF. This chain joins TRBV13 and TRBJ2-7. In germline, CDR1 is PRHDT, CDR2 FYEKMQ (reference sequence). CDR3 length equals 14 residues.

The CDR3 region is CASSPTLDTNTEAFF. This rearrangement joins TRBV28 to TRBJ1-1; TCRdb indicates TRBD1, and absent DNA this call remains unverified. CDR3 length equals 15 residues. Germline values: CDR1 MDHEN, CDR2 SYDVKM.

This chain uses TRBV7-8 with TRBJ2-7. The germline V gene has CDR1 SGHVS and CDR2 FQNEAQ. The CDR3 has 12 amino acids. The CDR3 reads CASSPGTSEQYF.

V usage is TRBV6-2 or TRBV6-3 and J usage is TRBJ2-5; the TRBD2 assignment by TCRdb is unverifiable without DNA. The germline gives CDR1 MNHEY, CDR2 SVGEGT. CDR3 length: 15 amino acids. The CDR3 sequence is CATSYSAGGGETQYF.

The chain links TRBV5-6 to TRBJ1-1. In germline, CDR1 is SGHDT, CDR2 YYEEEE. This CDR3 is built from 15 residues. The CDR3 is CASSFRFVGATEAFF.

The chain employs TRBV5-5 and TRBJ2-5; with no DNA, the TCRdb D assignment of TRBD2 cannot be verified. Germline CDR1 is SGHKS and CDR2 is YYEKEE (reference sequence). The CDR3 loop spans 21 amino acids. This CDR3 is CASSTRPGGHESDYFQETQYF.

This chain joins TRBV2 and TRBJ2-7; TCRdb calls TRBD1, which cannot be checked without DNA. The CDR3 totals 13 residues. Germline-derived CDR1 and CDR2 are SNHLY and FYNNEI. The CDR3 reads CASRQGGPYEQYF. The entire variable domain, with the rest obtained from reference TRBV2 and TRBJ2-7, is as follows: EPEVTQTPSHQVTQMGQEVILRCVPISNHLYFYWYRQILGQKVEFLVSFYNNEISEKSEIFDDQFSVERPDGSNFTLKIRSTKLEDSAMYFCASRQGGPYEQYFGPGTRLTVT.

The rearrangement uses TRBV28 and TRBJ2-7; TCRdb's D call, TRBD2, is unchecked because there is no DNA. The CDR3 has 15 residues. CDR1 is MDHEN and CDR2 is SYDVKM in the germline V gene. CDR3 loop: CASRWERGDTYEQYF.

The rearrangement links TRBV21-1 to TRBJ2-1; TCRdb calls TRBD1, which cannot be checked without DNA. TRBV21-1 is noted as a pseudogene. CDR3 size: 15 residues. The CDR3 reads CASSQSPGKYNEQFF.

The chain is built from TRBV12-3 or TRBV12-4 and TRBJ2-7; TCRdb reports TRBD1, a call that lacks DNA to check it against. The CDR3 sequence is 12 residues long. The CDR3 here is CASSTDSYEQYF.

Measured by frequency, this clonotype is medium-sized. The rearrangement joins TRBV6-5 to TRBJ1-2; TCRdb's D call, TRBD1, is unchecked because there is no DNA. Per the germline V gene, CDR1 is MNHEY and CDR2 is SVGAGI. This CDR3 comprises 15 residues. CDR3 in amino acids: CASSALRDWGFGYTF.

The V gene is TRBV6-5, the J gene TRBJ2-3; as DNA is missing, the TRBD2 call by TCRdb cannot be tested. The germline V gene has CDR1 MNHEY and CDR2 SVGAGI. This CDR3 contains 15 residues. The CDR3 region is CASRSGTKGMDTQYF.

The chain is built from TRBV7-8 and TRBJ2-5; TCRdb's D call of TRBD2 is untestable without DNA. Germline loops: CDR1 SGHVS, CDR2 FQNEAQ. CDR3 length equals 18 residues. The CDR3 loop reads CASSSGLAGENTQETQYF.

The chain uses TRBV5-4 and TRBJ2-1; no DNA is available, so the TRBD2 call from TCRdb remains unchecked. The germline V gene encodes CDR1 SGHNT and CDR2 YYREEE (reference sequence). This CDR3 is 15 amino acids long. The CDR3 reads CASSLGAGPKNEQFF.